A selection of T cell receptor beta chains follows, all from one sample in a study of blood T cell repertoires in COVID-19. TCRdb's table, derived via immunoSEQ multiplex PCR, lists solely in-frame clones and lacks some. The repertoire holds 300,000 to 400,000 clones, with 85% as singletons. Sequencing was carried out using peripheral blood. The origin of the receptors is a human donor in a cohort sampled during active COVID-19. CDR3s include the opening cysteine and the closing phenylalanine or tryptophan. Fields, in order: V gene, D gene, J gene, clone size, CDR3 protein, CDR3 DNA. D genes are given only for firm matches. Only part of the rows carry a size: once, few, many, or a class if the clone is expanded.

v_call: TRBV5-6; d_call: -; j_call: TRBJ1-2; clone_size: -; cdr3_aa: CASSLGTGGRYGYTF; cdr3_nt: TGTGCCAGCAGCTTAGGAACCGGGGGTAGATATGGCTACACCTTC
v_call: TRBV9; d_call: -; j_call: TRBJ2-2; clone_size: -; cdr3_aa: CASSVQGRDTGELFF; cdr3_nt: TGTGCCAGCAGCGTCCAGGGGAGGGACACCGGGGAGCTGTTTTTT
v_call: TRBV19; d_call: TRBD1; j_call: TRBJ1-6; clone_size: -; cdr3_aa: CASSTGQYNSPLHF; cdr3_nt: TGTGCCAGTAGTACGGGACAGTACAATTCACCCCTCCACTTT
v_call: TRBV6-2/TRBV6-3; d_call: TRBD2; j_call: TRBJ2-3; clone_size: -; cdr3_aa: CASSYAGVTDTQYF; cdr3_nt: TGTGCCAGCAGTTACGCGGGGGTCACAGATACGCAGTATTTT
v_call: TRBV5-4; d_call: TRBD1; j_call: TRBJ2-7; clone_size: -; cdr3_aa: CASSPVTGETYEQYF; cdr3_nt: TGTGCCAGCAGCCCCGTAACAGGGGAAACCTACGAGCAGTACTTC
v_call: TRBV5-1; d_call: -; j_call: TRBJ1-5; clone_size: few; cdr3_aa: CASSRGFGQPQHF; cdr3_nt: TGCGCCAGCAGTCGGGGGTTTGGGCAGCCCCAGCATTTT
v_call: TRBV12-3/TRBV12-4; d_call: TRBD1; j_call: TRBJ2-1; clone_size: -; cdr3_aa: CASSWDRYNEQFF; cdr3_nt: TGTGCCAGCAGTTGGGACAGATACAATGAGCAGTTCTTC
v_call: TRBV2; d_call: -; j_call: TRBJ2-7; clone_size: once; cdr3_aa: CASRMDTMSYEQYF; cdr3_nt: TGTGCCAGCAGAATGGACACCATGTCCTACGAGCAGTACTTC
v_call: TRBV24-1; d_call: TRBD1; j_call: TRBJ1-5; clone_size: -; cdr3_aa: CATSDPRQGPINQPQHF; cdr3_nt: TGTGCCACCAGTGACCCCCGACAGGGTCCAATCAATCAGCCCCAGCATTTT
v_call: TRBV3-1/TRBV3-2; d_call: TRBD1; j_call: TRBJ2-3; clone_size: few; cdr3_aa: CASSLDRVSSTDTQYF; cdr3_nt: TGTGCCAGCAGCCTGGACAGGGTGTCTAGCACAGATACGCAGTATTTT
v_call: TRBV7-9; d_call: TRBD1; j_call: TRBJ2-7; clone_size: -; cdr3_aa: CASSPGQEAYEQYF; cdr3_nt: TGTGCCAGCAGCCCTGGACAGGAGGCCTACGAGCAGTACTTC
v_call: TRBV3-1/TRBV3-2; d_call: TRBD2; j_call: TRBJ2-5; clone_size: -; cdr3_aa: CASSPTSSSRETQYF; cdr3_nt: TGTGCCAGCAGTCCGACTAGCAGCAGCAGAGAGACCCAGTACTTC
v_call: TRBV7-8; d_call: -; j_call: TRBJ2-7; clone_size: -; cdr3_aa: CASSLIAGESYEQYF; cdr3_nt: TGTGCCAGCAGCCTCATAGCAGGGGAAAGCTACGAGCAGTACTTC